Following are 18 T cell receptor beta chains from one sample sequenced in a study of vaccination and CD4 T cells after COVID-19. The antigens of these receptors remain unknown. Treatment specified: roughly 10-day PBMC culture with coronavirus spike peptide pools or control peptides (ViraFEST assay). An Oncomine TCR Beta short-read assay was used to sequence the DNA from cultured CD4+ T cells. TCRdb independently ran MiXCR on the PCR reads; one entry per CDR3 protein. The sample carries approximately 13,000 distinct CDR3 sequences, 44% recorded once. Sequenced sample: CD4+ T cells from blood, cultured in vitro. The receptors shown here come from a human donor who had recovered from COVID-19.

The V gene is TRBV3-1, the J gene TRBJ2-1; 15 bases are shared with TRBD2. With 1 base clipped from V and 8 bases from J, the junction kept 6 bases outside the gene matches. The CDR3 is 17 residues long. Germline V gene sequence: CDR1 LGHDT, CDR2 YNNKEL (reference sequence). The CDR3, as DNA: TGTGCCAGCAGCCAAGGGACTAGCGGGAGGGCCGTGTATGAGCAGTTCTTC. This encodes CASSQGTSGRAVYEQFF.

The V gene is TRBV5-6, the J gene TRBJ1-6; TRBD1 agrees at 11 bases. There are 17 residues in the CDR3. The junction had 8 bases not matched to a gene; V was cut back by 4 bases and J by 5 bases. Germline loops: CDR1 SGHDT, CDR2 YYEEEE. The CDR3 nucleotides read TGTGCCAGCAGCCAAGGGACAGGGGGTCCGGATAATTCACCCCTCCACTTT. It codes for CASSQGTGGPDNSPLHF.

V usage is TRBV6-1 and J usage is TRBJ2-2, with TRBD1 identical over 8 bases. CDR1 and CDR2 (germline): MNHNS, SASEGT. V was pared by 6 bases and J by 1 base, with 4 bases of the junction left unmatched. This CDR3 has 15 residues. This CDR3 is CASRAGTGNTGELFF. CDR3 DNA sequence: TGTGCCAGCAGGGCCGGGACAGGGAACACCGGGGAGCTGTTTTTT.

The chain links TRBV7-2 to TRBJ2-3; D remains unclear. Trimming took off 5 bases at V and 6 bases at J, with 12 bases between the two ends. The CDR3 totals 13 residues. Germline-derived CDR1 and CDR2 are SGHTA and FQGNSA. The CDR3 DNA follows: TGTGCCAGCAGCAGCCCGGGCCGGGATACGCAGTATTTT. This encodes CASSSPGRDTQYF.

This clonotype was observed a single time. V gene TRBV5-1 combines with J gene TRBJ2-5, with 10 bases matching TRBD1. The CDR3 extends over 16 amino acids. Germline assignment: CDR1 SGHRS and CDR2 YFSETQ. V lost 1 base, J lost 1 base, and 4 bases stayed unmatched. The CDR3 bases are TGCGCCAGCAGCTTGCTACGGACAGGGGGCCAAGAGACCCAGTACTTC. Translated: CASSLLRTGGQETQYF.

The sample holds a few counts of this clonotype. V and J are TRBV15 and TRBJ1-5, with D tentatively TRBD1 (6 bases). The CDR3 runs 16 residues. V lost 3 bases and J 4 bases, leaving 16 bases between the germline ends. CDR1 is LNHNV and CDR2 is YYDKDF in the germline V gene (reference sequence). The CDR3, as DNA: TGTGCCACCAGCAGGGGTCGGGACAATGAGAATCAGCCCCAGCATTTT. This sequence encodes CATSRGRDNENQPQHF. The complete variable domain, with remaining parts taken from reference TRBV15 and TRBJ1-5, reads DAMVIQNPRYQVTQFGKPVTLSCSQTLNHNVMYWYQQKSSQAPKLLFHYYDKDFNNEADTPDNFQSRRPNTSFCFLDIRSPGLGDTAMYLCATSRGRDNENQPQHFGDGTRLSIL.

This clonotype showed up just a few times. V and J are TRBV24-1 and TRBJ2-3; D is uncertain. Germline V gene data show CDR1 as KGHDR and CDR2 as SFDVKD. This CDR3 contains 14 residues. The germline V and J ends were trimmed by 1 base and 1 base, with 5 bases remaining between them. The CDR3 loop reads CATSDFVGTDTQYF. As DNA, the CDR3 is TGTGCCACCAGTGATTTCGTGGGCACAGATACGCAGTATTTT.

V gene TRBV10-3 combines with J gene TRBJ2-7, with D perhaps TRBD1 (6 bases). Germline-derived CDR1 and CDR2 are ENHRY and SYGVKD. This CDR3 comprises 15 residues. Trimming removed 8 bases from V and 4 bases from J, with 21 bases in between. For the CDR3, the DNA is TGTGCCATCTCCCCGGGGCCAGGGGATTTATACGAGCAGTACTTC. Protein product: CAISPGPGDLYEQYF.

The chain couples TRBV6-2 or TRBV6-3 to TRBJ2-7; the D is unclear. The CDR3 covers 15 residues. The V gene's germline CDR1 is MNHEY and CDR2 SVGEGT. The V and J ends lost 5 bases and 5 bases respectively, with 19 bases between them. The CDR3 is CASSTSWRPGNEQYF. The CDR3 bases are TGTGCCAGCAGTACGTCTTGGCGCCCCGGCAACGAGCAGTACTTC.

This chain uses TRBV15 with TRBJ2-1; 12 positions match TRBD2. Germline CDR1 LNHNV, CDR2 YYDKDF (reference sequence). The V segment lost 2 bases and the J segment 12 bases; nucleotides outside the gene matches: 5. This CDR3 contains 14 residues. The CDR3 is CATSRLAGGPAQFF. CDR3 in DNA: TGTGCCACCAGCAGACTAGCGGGAGGGCCCGCGCAGTTCTTC.

The chain combines TRBV5-5 with TRBJ2-1; 7 bases map to TRBD1. The CDR3 has 12 amino acids. Germline V gives CDR1 SGHKS, CDR2 YYEKEE (reference sequence). V shed 0 bases, J shed 15 bases, and the junction held 6 bases outside the gene matches. CDR3 nucleotides: TGTGCCAGCAGCTTGGCACAGGGGCATCCGTTCTTC. Its translation is CASSLAQGHPFF.

This chain connects TRBV6-9 to TRBJ2-1, with a tentative D call TRBD2 (5 bases). This CDR3 comprises 11 residues. Germline loops: CDR1 MNHGY, CDR2 SVAAGI. The V gene lost 6 bases and the J gene lost 11 bases, with 11 bases spanning the gap. Here the CDR3 reads CASSPGLKQFF. The CDR3 DNA is TGTGCCAGCAGCCCTGGACTGAAGCAGTTCTTC.

The chain joins TRBV6-1 to TRBJ1-5; D unresolved. The CDR3 is made up of 12 amino acids. Germline-derived CDR1 and CDR2 are MNHNS and SASEGT. V lost 10 bases and J 0 bases, leaving 7 bases between the germline ends. CDR3 residues: CATVSSNQPQHF. The DNA for the CDR3 is TGTGCCACCGTTTCTAGCAATCAGCCCCAGCATTTT.

The chain links TRBV9 to TRBJ1-2; 9 bases fit TRBD1. The germline V gene encodes CDR1 SGDLS and CDR2 YYNGEE. J gave up 8 bases and V 3 bases, and 11 bases lay outside the gene matches. The CDR3 length is 15 residues. The CDR3 sequence: CASSEPLDRGGGYTF. The CDR3 bases are TGTGCCAGCAGCGAGCCCCTGGACAGGGGCGGAGGCTACACCTTC. Full variable domain (missing parts from reference TRBV9 and TRBJ1-2): DSGVTQTPKHLITATGQRVTLRCSPRSGDLSVYWYQQSLDQGLQFLIQYYNGEERAKGNILERFSAQQFPDLHSELNLSSLELGDSALYFCASSEPLDRGGGYTFGSGTRLTVV.

This clonotype occurred once. The chain has TRBV6-5 and TRBJ2-7, with D perhaps matching TRBD1 (6 bases). Germline assignment: CDR1 MNHEY and CDR2 SVGAGI. The CDR3 extends over 14 amino acids. The ends were cut back, 0 bases at V and 4 bases at J, with 10 bases in the middle. The chain's CDR3 is CASSYSRQGYEQYF. CDR3 nucleotide sequence: TGTGCCAGCAGTTACTCGAGGCAGGGGTACGAGCAGTACTTC.

This clonotype occurred once. The chain combines TRBV4-1 with TRBJ1-6; D perhaps matches TRBD1 (5 bases). Trimming removed 1 base at V and 10 bases at J, with 14 bases between. Germline CDR1 is MGHRA and CDR2 is YSYEKL. This CDR3 is built from 15 residues. The CDR3 region has the DNA TGCGCCAGCAGCCAAGTGGGGGGGACGGTCTCACCCCTCCACTTT. Its protein is CASSQVGGTVSPLHF.

The sample holds one count of this clonotype. V is TRBV6-5 and J is TRBJ2-5, with unresolved D. The CDR3 totals 16 residues. V lost 2 bases and J lost 7, with 20 bases in between. The germline CDR1 and CDR2 sequences are MNHEY and SVGAGI. Written as DNA, the CDR3 is TGTGCCAGCAGTTACCCCCCGGATAAGAAAAGATCGACCCAGTACTTC. Translating gives CASSYPPDKKRSTQYF.

The V gene is TRBV5-4, the J gene TRBJ2-3; 8 bases fit TRBD2. Germline-derived CDR1 and CDR2 are SGHNT and YYREEE (reference sequence). CDR3 length equals 16 residues. V shed 1 base and J 2 bases; nucleotides not matched to a gene: 6. This CDR3 reads CASSLPTSGHTDTQYF. CDR3 nucleotides: TGTGCCAGCAGCTTGCCAACTAGCGGACACACAGATACGCAGTATTTT.